This T cell receptor (beta chain) was recovered during a study of blood T cell repertoires in COVID-19. Study overall: Sites across the United States, Italy and Spain contributed samples from acute and convalescent COVID-19. PBMCs, B-cell-depleted T cells, or T cells provided the cDNA or gDNA that made up the material.

In germline, CDR1 is MDHEN, CDR2 SYDVKM. The CDR3 consists of 19 residues. The V segment lost 5 bases and the J segment 0 bases; nucleotides outside the gene matches: 16. In the authors' methods: Cell counts per sample came from amplifying reference gene primers. TCRdb's copy holds only in-frame clones and misses some; the assay was immunoSEQ multiplex PCR. D and trimming were read from the DNA, whereas the V and J calls and clone size are those reported in that table. The data hold roughly 180,000 clones, with 86% observed a single time. Material: peripheral blood. This TCR was recovered from a woman in her twenties or thirties with active or convalescent COVID-19. This chain connects TRBV28 to TRBJ2-3, with 8 nucleotides matching TRBD1. CDR3 nucleotide sequence: TGTGCCAGCAGTCCTTTCCAGGGGGCGGTCCATGGTAGCACAGATACGCAGTATTTT. Residues: CASSPFQGAVHGSTDTQYF.